This T cell receptor beta chain was captured by sequencing in a study of T cell repertoires in cytomegalovirus infection. In the study overall: CMV infection plus the matching HLA type was flagged by public TCR beta signatures.

In TCRdb, the reads were re-called with MiXCR into one record per CDR3 protein. The sample has some 700,000 distinct CDR3 sequences; approximately 34% are singletons. Findings and caveats of the study: What dominated the ex vivo response were HLA-C-restricted CMV-specific TCR beta clonotypes. Accumulated public TCR beta family frequency recognized individuals carrying CMV together with the relevant HLA.

A note on this clonotype: No antigen is known for it.

The CDR3 is 14 amino acids. Trimming took 2 bases from V and 5 from J, leaving 12 bases between them. Source material: PBMCs. The V gene is TRBV12-3 or TRBV12-4, the J gene TRBJ2-5, with a possible D match to TRBD2 (6 bases). This TCR came from a human donor in good health (CMV status not recorded). Some clones in this sample may be carry-over from other donors' samples. The CDR3 region is CASSLRDLGETQYF. In nucleotides, the CDR3 is TGTGCCAGCAGTTTACGGGACTTAGGGGAGACCCAGTACTTC.